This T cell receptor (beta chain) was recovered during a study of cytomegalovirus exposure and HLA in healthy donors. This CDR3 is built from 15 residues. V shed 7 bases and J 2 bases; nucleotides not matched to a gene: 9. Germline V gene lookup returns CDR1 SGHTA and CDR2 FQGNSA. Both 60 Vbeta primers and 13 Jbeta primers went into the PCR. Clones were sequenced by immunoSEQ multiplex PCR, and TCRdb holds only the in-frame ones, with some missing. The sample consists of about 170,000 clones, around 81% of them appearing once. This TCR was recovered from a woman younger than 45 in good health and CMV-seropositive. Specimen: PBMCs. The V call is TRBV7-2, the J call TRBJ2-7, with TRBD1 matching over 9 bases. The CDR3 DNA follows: TGTGCCAGCAACAGACTGGACAGGGGCCCCTACGAGCAGTACTTC. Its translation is CASNRLDRGPYEQYF.